A single sample gave rise to the 25 T cell receptor beta chains below, sequenced in a study of blood T cell repertoires in COVID-19. Profiled with immunoSEQ multiplex PCR; TCRdb holds only in-frame clones, not every one. Found here are about 260,000 clones, 86% of them singletons; the top ten hold less than 4%. The sample consisted of peripheral blood. The origin of the receptors is a man younger than 35 with active or convalescent COVID-19.

This CDR3 reads CASSRDRTKEQYF. As DNA, the CDR3 is TGTGCCAGCAGCCGGGACAGGACCAAGGAGCAGTACTTC. The chain is built from TRBV7-8 and TRBJ2-7; 8 nucleotides agree with TRBD1. V trimming: 5 bases; J trimming: 7 bases; junction bases outside the gene matches: 7. The germline gives CDR1 SGHVS, CDR2 FQNEAQ. The CDR3 is made up of 13 amino acids.

The chain links TRBV30 to TRBJ2-7, with TRBD1 as a possible D gene (6 bases). Germline assignment: CDR1 GTSNPN and CDR2 SVGIG (reference sequence). V gave up 4 bases and J gave up 2 bases, with 12 bases separating them. The CDR3 length is 13 residues. CDR3 in DNA: TGTGCCTGGACAGGCCAGGGGACCTACGAGCAGTACTTC. This encodes CAWTGQGTYEQYF.

In this sample, this clone turned up a few times. This chain uses TRBV4-1 with TRBJ1-2; no clear D gene. V lost 0 bases and J lost 4, with 15 bases in between. This CDR3 region has 16 residues. Germline assignment: CDR1 MGHRA and CDR2 YSYEKL. CDR3 region: CASSQDSRTFSYGYTF. The CDR3 region has the DNA TGCGCCAGCAGCCAAGACTCCAGAACCTTCTCCTATGGCTACACCTTC.

The V gene is TRBV29-1, the J gene TRBJ1-1, with D unclear. Germline V gene sequence: CDR1 SQVTM, CDR2 ANQGSEA. This CDR3 is 11 amino acids long. Deletions cut 4 bases from V and 11 bases from J, with 14 bases between. The CDR3 is CSVGQMVEAFF. CDR3 coding DNA: TGCAGCGTTGGTCAGATGGTGGAGGCTTTCTTT.

The rearrangement links TRBV5-1 to TRBJ1-1, with TRBD1 matching 7 bases. The ends lost 0 bases at V and 4 bases at J; junction bases unmatched: 6. From germline, CDR1 is SGHRS and CDR2 YFSETQ. The length of the CDR3 is 15 residues. CDR3 DNA sequence: TGCGCCAGCAGCTTGGCCCTTGCAGGGGGCACTGAAGCTTTCTTT. Its protein is CASSLALAGGTEAFF.

The chain joins TRBV5-4 to TRBJ2-1, with TRBD2 matching 7 bases. The CDR3 length is 15 residues. Trimming took 1 base from V and 4 from J; bases not matched to a gene: 5. Germline loops: CDR1 SGHNT, CDR2 YYREEE (reference sequence). CDR3 protein: CASSLRLAAYNEQFF. Here the CDR3 DNA reads TGTGCCAGCAGCTTGCGTCTAGCGGCTTACAATGAGCAGTTCTTC.

This clone has a single count. This chain connects TRBV23-1 to TRBJ1-4; TRBD1 agrees at 8 bases. TRBV23-1 is designated an ORF whose function remains uncertain. The V segment lost 0 bases and the J segment 7 bases; nucleotides outside the gene matches: 4. This CDR3 is built from 15 residues. This chain's CDR3 is CASSQSNRGSEKLFF. The DNA of the CDR3 is TGCGCCAGCAGTCAATCAAACAGGGGGAGTGAAAAACTGTTTTTT.

J is TRBJ2-7 and V is TRBV29-1; TRBD1 matches 7 bases. The CDR3 is 13 residues long. The V gene's germline CDR1 is SQVTM and CDR2 ANQGSEA. Trimming cost V 3 bases and J 4 bases; bases outside gene matches: 6. CDR3 amino acids: CSVDGPRGYEQYF. The CDR3 DNA reads as TGCAGCGTTGATGGGCCCAGGGGGTACGAGCAGTACTTC.

The rearrangement links TRBV6-2 or TRBV6-3 to TRBJ2-3; 9 bases are a match to TRBD1. The length of the CDR3 is 14 residues. The V segment lost 4 bases and the J segment 4 bases; nucleotides outside the gene matches: 3. Germline lookup yields CDR1 MNHEY and CDR2 SVGEGT. In nucleotides, the CDR3 is TGTGCCAGCAGTTCGGGACAGGGCCCAGATACGCAGTATTTT. Translated: CASSSGQGPDTQYF.

The CDR3 DNA sequence: TGTGCCAGCAGCTCACAGGTCCGCCTGAACACTGAAGCTTTCTTT. It translates to CASSSQVRLNTEAFF. This sequence joins TRBV7-9 and TRBJ1-1, with D tentatively TRBD1 (5 bases). This CDR3 contains 15 residues. V shed 4 bases and J shed 0 bases, with 12 bases lying between them. Germline assignment: CDR1 SEHNR and CDR2 FQNEAQ (reference sequence). The whole variable domain, filled in from reference TRBV7-9 and TRBJ1-1, reads DTGVSQNPRHKITKRGQNVTFRCDPISEHNRLYWYRQTLGQGPEFLTYFQNEAQLEKSRLLSDRFSAERPKGSFSTLEIQRTEQGDSAMYLCASSSQVRLNTEAFFGQGTRLTVV.

CDR3 DNA: TGTGCCAGCAGCCAAGTTTCTAATGAGCAGTTCTTC. Its translation is CASSQVSNEQFF. The chain employs TRBV3-1 (or the pseudogene TRBV3-2) and TRBJ2-1, with D uncertain. V was clipped by 1 base and J by 7 bases, with 5 bases between them. The germline V gene encodes CDR1 LGHDT and CDR2 YNNKEL (reference sequence). This CDR3 contains 12 residues.

The chain employs TRBV6-1 and TRBJ2-3; 8 bases match TRBD1. The CDR3 contains 15 residues. Germline lookup yields CDR1 MNHNS and CDR2 SASEGT. The V and J ends lost 2 bases and 2 bases, in that order; junction bases with no gene match: 3. The CDR3 loop is CASSEMGQATDTQYF. CDR3 in DNA: TGTGCCAGCAGTGAAATGGGACAGGCCACAGATACGCAGTATTTT.

This sequence joins TRBV28 and TRBJ1-2; possibly TRBD1 for D (6 bases). This CDR3 spans 16 amino acids. V lost 2 bases, J lost 0 bases, and 13 bases lay in between. The germline gives CDR1 MDHEN, CDR2 SYDVKM. The CDR3 nucleotides are TGTGCCAGCAGTTTAGGTGGGACACCGACTAACTATGGCTACACCTTC. Its translation is CASSLGGTPTNYGYTF.

The J gene is TRBJ2-5, the V gene TRBV5-1, with 12 bases matching TRBD1. J was trimmed by 5 bases and V by 4 bases; bases with no gene match: 6. Germline V gene data show CDR1 as SGHRS and CDR2 as YFSETQ. The CDR3 loop spans 15 amino acids. CDR3 bases: TGCGCCAGCAGCGGGGGGACAGGGGGCGGCGAGACCCAGTACTTC. Residues: CASSGGTGGGETQYF.

The V gene is TRBV5-1, the J gene TRBJ1-4; 8 bases map to TRBD1. The V gene's germline CDR1 is SGHRS and CDR2 YFSETQ. This CDR3 region has 13 residues. Unmatched junction bases numbered 4, after V lost 7 bases and J lost 5 bases. The CDR3 loop is CASARTGNEKLFF. The CDR3 DNA reads as TGCGCCAGCGCTAGGACAGGGAATGAAAAACTGTTTTTT.

This chain's CDR3 is CASSPGKAQHF. CDR3 DNA: TGTGCCAGCAGTCCAGGCAAGGCCCAGCATTTT. V is TRBV6-2 or TRBV6-3 and J is TRBJ1-5; D remains ambiguous. The length of the CDR3 is 11 residues. The germline gives CDR1 MNHEY, CDR2 SVGEGT. The V end lost 5 bases, the J end lost 11 bases, and 10 bases lay between the germline ends.

This chain uses TRBV9 with TRBJ2-3, with 8 bases matching TRBD2. This CDR3 is 14 amino acids long. Unmatched junction bases numbered 7, after V lost 5 bases and J lost 5 bases. Germline values: CDR1 SGDLS, CDR2 YYNGEE. This chain's CDR3 is CASSDERGRDTQYF. As DNA, the CDR3 is TGTGCCAGCAGTGACGAGCGGGGGAGAGATACGCAGTATTTT.

J is TRBJ1-5 and V is TRBV9; no clear D gene. The CDR3 runs to 13 residues. Trimming stripped 0 bases from V and 5 bases from J, with 6 bases between. Germline V CDR1 and CDR2: SGDLS, YYNGEE. The CDR3 region is CASSVDGYQPQHF. CDR3 coding DNA: TGTGCCAGCAGCGTAGACGGGTATCAGCCCCAGCATTTT.

This chain links TRBV9 with TRBJ2-1, with 11 bases matching TRBD2. Germline CDR1 is SGDLS and CDR2 is YYNGEE. The V gene end was trimmed by 4 bases and the J gene end by 2 bases; junction bases not matched to a gene: 2. The CDR3 consists of 15 residues. The CDR3 sequence is CASSTGLAAYNEQFF. CDR3 nucleotide sequence: TGTGCCAGCAGCACGGGACTAGCGGCCTACAATGAGCAGTTCTTC.

This clone appeared once. The gene calls are TRBV3-1 (or the pseudogene TRBV3-2) and TRBJ2-5; 9 nucleotides line up with TRBD1. The V gene's germline CDR1 is LGHDT and CDR2 YNNKEL (reference sequence). The CDR3 sequence is 15 residues long. Unmatched junction bases numbered 9, after V lost 5 bases and J lost 5 bases. The CDR3 region is CASSNGQGMGETQYF. Written as DNA, the CDR3 is TGTGCCAGCAGCAATGGACAGGGGATGGGGGAGACCCAGTACTTC.

The J gene is TRBJ2-1, the V gene TRBV19; D may be TRBD2 (8 bases). The CDR3 totals 12 residues. V was pared by 10 bases and J by 7 bases, with 14 bases between. Germline CDR1 and CDR2: LNHDA and SQIVND (reference sequence). CDR3 bases: TGTGCCACCCGGGAGGGGGCGAATGAGCAGTTCTTC. Translation gives CATREGANEQFF. Full variable domain (outside the CDR3, taken from reference TRBV19 and TRBJ2-1): DGGITQSPKYLFRKEGQNVTLSCEQNLNHDAMYWYRQDPGQGLRLIYYSQIVNDFQKGDIAEGYSVSREKKESFPLTVTSAQKNPTAFYLCATREGANEQFFGPGTRLTVL.

The rearrangement links TRBV6-5 to TRBJ1-2; no firm D call. Germline lookup yields CDR1 MNHEY and CDR2 SVGAGI. CDR3 length: 13 residues. V was cut by 0 bases and J by 6 bases, with 8 bases left in between. CDR3 bases: TGTGCCAGCAGTTACTCCTTTCGGGATGGCTACACCTTC. Encoded protein: CASSYSFRDGYTF.

The chain couples TRBV6-5 to TRBJ2-1, with 11 bases that match TRBD2. After removal of 6 bases from V and 8 bases from J, the junction contained 9 bases not matched to a gene. Germline V gene lookup returns CDR1 MNHEY and CDR2 SVGAGI. The CDR3 is 15 residues long. Here the CDR3 DNA reads TGTGCCAGCAGCGACACTAGCGGGGGAGGCGATGAGCAGTTCTTC. It translates to CASSDTSGGGDEQFF.

The CDR3 DNA sequence: TGTGCCACCCTAAAAAACAATGAGCAGTTCTTC. This translates into CATLKNNEQFF. The V gene is TRBV24-1, the J gene TRBJ2-1; no reliable D call. There are 11 residues in the CDR3. CDR1 and CDR2 (germline): KGHDR, SFDVKD. Trimming removed 9 bases at V and 5 bases at J, with 7 bases between.

V gene TRBV27 combines with J gene TRBJ1-1; maybe TRBD1 (5 bases). CDR1 and CDR2 from the germline V gene are MNHEY and SMNVEV (reference sequence). V lost 1 base to trimming and J lost 8 bases, with 11 bases between them. The length of the CDR3 is 13 residues. The chain's CDR3 is CASSLLWKGEAFF. CDR3 bases: TGTGCCAGCAGTTTATTATGGAAGGGGGAAGCTTTCTTT.